The entry below gives a single T cell receptor beta chain sequence along with its context. Its cognate antigen is unknown. The source of the sample is a study of shared clonotypes between healthy human individuals. Study outcomes and limitations: Lower generation probabilities were found for non-shared clonotypes than for those shared by all four donors. Generally, estimated richness proved larger in naive subsets than it did in memory subsets.

Sequencing used immunoSEQ multiplex PCR; TCRdb keeps in-frame clones, though not all of them. The table lists roughly 1,000,000 clones, about 80% of them singletons. Each of the donors was a healthy adult who was HIV-negative and had not had a recent acute infection or vaccination. A CD45RA-negative memory subset and a CD45RA+ naive subset were separated from the CD4+ cells. After removal of 4 bases from V and 7 bases from J, the junction contained 7 bases not matched to a gene. Germline V gene sequence: CDR1 SGHTA, CDR2 FQGTGA. The CDR3 runs 15 residues. The sample consisted of memory CD4+ T cells from PBMCs. The subset denotes: CD45RA-negative fraction. The rearrangement uses TRBV7-3 and TRBJ2-1; TRBD2 aligns across 10 bases. The clonotype comes from a young man in good health. Some clones in this sample may be carry-over from other donors' samples. The CDR3 DNA sequence: TGTGCCAGCAGCTCACAAGCGGGAGGGCCTAATGAGCAGTTCTTC. It yields the protein CASSSQAGGPNEQFF. Combining the CDR3 with reference TRBV7-3 and TRBJ2-1 gives the whole variable domain GAGVSQTPSNKVTEKGKYVELRCDPISGHTALYWYRQSLGQGPEFLIYFQGTGAADDSGLPNDRFFAVRPEGSVSTLKIQRTERGDSAVYLCASSSQAGGPNEQFFGPGTRLTVL.